The TCR beta chain under discussion was sequenced for a study of blood T cell repertoires in COVID-19. Turning to the study itself: The origin of the acute and convalescent COVID-19 samples was the United States, Italy and Spain. T cells, B-cell-depleted T cells, or PBMCs supplied cDNA or gDNA.

V was pared by 4 bases and J by 8 bases, with 5 bases of the junction left unmatched. This CDR3 has 13 residues. Authors' data handling: Estimation of nucleated cell counts was performed using reference gene primer amplification. Here immunoSEQ multiplex PCR was the method, and the copy in TCRdb shows in-frame clones only, minus some. That table supplies the V and J calls and clone size; D and trimming were determined from the DNA. The table shows some 670,000 clones, with 75% to 90% occurring only once. The sequence derives from a woman in her late teens or twenties with acute or convalescent COVID-19. The chain has TRBV12-3 or TRBV12-4 and TRBJ1-5, with 7 bases aligning to TRBD1. The source material was peripheral blood. The CDR3 spells CASSSAQGEPQHF. The CDR3 nucleotides read TGTGCCAGCAGTTCGGCCCAGGGGGAGCCCCAGCATTTT.